This T cell receptor beta chain was profiled in a study of cytotoxic CD8 clonotypes in ibrutinib-treated CLL (dated by TCRdb to about 2021). About the study as a whole: The cohort was composed of 11 relapsed/refractory and approximately 14 treatment-naive patients; IGHV unmutated status was identified in approximately 18 patients. Responses were partial in some 24 patients and complete in 2; after median about 68 months follow-up, roughly 14 stayed in remission and 12 progressed. On average, each sample had roughly 250,000 productive templates and more than 75,000 productive rearrangements. Patients were still on ibrutinib when every remission and progressive disease sample was collected. Of the 86 people in the trial, 25 to 30 had longitudinal samples available. Cryopreserved peripheral blood mononuclear cells were collected at three points: before therapy, at response, and at either sustained remission or disease progression. Response samples were obtained after a median of around eleven months of treatment, with a range of roughly 6 to 40 months.

The paper as a whole reports these results and caveats: Lymph node repertoires were not examined, and the timing of sampling was not matched between patients in sustained remission and those whose disease progressed. Public clonotypes were rare and either shrank or stayed stable during treatment, and the rise in clonality at ibrutinib response reflected expansion of private clonotypes. An increase in clonality was observed at ibrutinib response, with clonality remaining stable during sustained remission and falling back toward baseline at progression. Baseline clonality was found to be higher than that of age-matched healthy donors and was strongly correlated with circulating CD8+ T-cell counts.

Reading the label with the study, this specimen's time point is: less than 30 months on ibrutinib. Approximately 2 micrograms of genomic DNA were extracted from cryopreserved PBMCs for TCR beta library preparation. High-throughput TCR beta sequencing was performed on longitudinal blood samples from CLL patients receiving ibrutinib monotherapy. The patients took part in an open-label, single-center phase 2 trial of ibrutinib monotherapy. As regards this clone: Its cognate antigen has yet to be identified. Base-call qualities are not available, and no considerably larger clone is one nucleotide away.

On a MiSeq, deep resolution sequencing aimed for a depth between 1 in 1 million and 1 in 200,000 T cells, with each clonotype covered approximately 10x on average. TCR beta libraries were generated with the immunoSEQ hsTCRB Kit. On the authors' methods: ImmunoSEQ Data Assistant and ImmunoSEQ Analyzer were used for data analysis, and V, D and J genes were assigned according to IMGT definitions. Clonality, which ranges from 0 to 1, was calculated by subtracting the normalized Shannon entropy of productive rearrangement frequencies from one. Only overrepresented clonotypes making up at least 0.05% of each patient's repertoire were included in the public clonotype analysis. Some 13 age-matched healthy donor repertoires from immuneACCESS were used as controls for clonality. Entries here come from immuneACCESS through TCRdb and include only in-frame sequences with V and J called. Some clones fail to appear in such tables; in the studies checked, an unresolved V gene covers under half of the shortfall, and the cause of the remainder is unknown. That table is the source of V, J and clone size, and D and trimming were worked out from the DNA. In this sample the table shows around 76,000 clones, approximately 87% of which occur a single time. More than 30% of the sample lies in the top ten.

CDR1 and CDR2, per the germline V gene, are SGHRS and YFSETQ. The CDR3, from cysteine to phenylalanine, totals 16 residues. Only CDR3 DNA remains: 48 bases, in frame from the first base. V is pared back by 4 bases and J by 0 bases, with 11 bases lying between the germline termini. Rearrangement joined TRBV5-1 to TRBJ2-6, and TRBD2 may be the D gene, going by 7 matching bases. The sequencing used PBMCs, collected after 24 months of ibrutinib treatment. The TCR comes from a human donor with chronic lymphocytic leukemia. The sequence in DNA is TGCGCCAGCAGCAGGGGGGGAGACTCTGGGGCCAACGTCCTGACTTTC. Protein translation: CASSRGGDSGANVLTF.